This entry lists 8 T cell receptor beta chains sequenced from one sample in a study of human T cells and chemical hapten exposure. Time point described: healthy volunteer bleed at 6 weeks. Total RNA was isolated from whole blood that had not been fractionated. Via MiXCR, TCRdb re-called the RACE reads, giving one row per CDR3 protein. The sample has 70,000 to 95,000 distinct CDR3 sequences, around 9.4% seen once. The sequenced material came from whole blood. These receptor sequences come from a female donor in good health. Some clones in this sample may be carry-over from other donors' samples.

This CDR3 is CASSSDVRLEAFF. Written as DNA, the CDR3 is TGTGCCAGCAGCTCGGACGTGAGACTTGAAGCTTTCTTT. This chain links TRBV7-2 with TRBJ1-1; no reliable D call. The CDR3 has 13 amino acids. V was shortened by 4 bases and J by 7 bases, with 13 bases between the two germline ends. CDR1 and CDR2 (germline): SGHTA, FQGNSA. Full variable domain (missing parts from reference TRBV7-2 and TRBJ1-1): GAGVSQSPSNKVTEKGKDVELRCDPISGHTALYWYRQSLGQGLEFLIYFQGNSAPDKSGLPSDRFSAERTGGSVSTLTIQRTQQEDSAVYLCASSSDVRLEAFFGQGTRLTVV.

This clonotype was picked up many times. CDR3 coding DNA: TGTGCCAGCTCACCACCGTCGGTAGGGTTCGGGTACGAGCAGTACTTC. Translation: CASSPPSVGFGYEQYF. The chain joins TRBV18 to TRBJ2-7; D is ambiguous. Trimming took off 0 bases at V and 4 bases at J, with 16 bases between the two ends. Per the germline V gene, CDR1 is KGHSH and CDR2 is LQKENI. The CDR3 consists of 16 residues.

This clonotype was found a few times. The rearrangement links TRBV6-2 or TRBV6-3 to TRBJ2-7; D remains unclear. The CDR3 covers 16 residues. Germline lookup yields CDR1 MNHEY and CDR2 SVGEGT. Trimming pared 2 bases from V and 1 base from J, leaving 15 bases between. The CDR3 region has the DNA TGTGCCAGCAGTTACCCCGTCGGCCGCGGTTCCTACGAGCAGTACTTC. It translates to CASSYPVGRGSYEQYF.

This clonotype was observed at least ten times. The rearrangement links TRBV20-1 to TRBJ2-7; TRBD2 might be the D (6 bases). From germline, CDR1 is DFQATT and CDR2 SNEGSKA (reference sequence). The CDR3 runs 15 residues. The V end was cut by 6 bases, the J end by 0 bases, with 18 bases between. This CDR3 is CSAPSLGGISYEQYF. The DNA for the CDR3 is TGCAGTGCCCCGAGTTTGGGGGGAATCTCCTACGAGCAGTACTTC.

This clonotype has a handful of counts. J is TRBJ1-1 and V is TRBV15; tentatively, D is TRBD1 (5 bases). Trimming left V 3 bases short and J 5 bases short, with 13 bases between. CDR3 length: 14 amino acids. Germline-derived CDR1 and CDR2 are LNHNV and YYDKDF (reference sequence). In DNA form, the CDR3 reads TGTGCCACCAGCAGGAGGGGTGGAAAGACTGAAGCTTTCTTT. As protein: CATSRRGGKTEAFF.

This clonotype has a count of ten or more. The rearrangement links TRBV29-1 to TRBJ2-3; possibly TRBD2 for D (5 bases). This CDR3 is built from 13 residues. The ends were cut back, 6 bases at V and 2 bases at J, with 12 bases in the middle. From germline, CDR1 is SQVTM and CDR2 ANQGSEA. This CDR3 reads CSVAGQHTDTQYF. The CDR3 nucleotides are TGCAGCGTGGCGGGTCAGCACACAGATACGCAGTATTTT.

The chain has TRBV20-1 and TRBJ2-7; 11 bases align to TRBD2. Germline CDR1 reads DFQATT; CDR2 reads SNEGSKA (reference sequence). This CDR3 has 18 amino acids. Trimming took 3 bases from V and 0 from J; bases not matched to a gene: 13. Here the CDR3 reads CSARDLAGGYERSYEQYF. The CDR3 nucleotides are TGCAGTGCTAGGGACCTAGCGGGGGGTTACGAACGCTCCTACGAGCAGTACTTC.

This clonotype appeared many times. V and J are TRBV7-2 and TRBJ1-6; 10 bases agree with TRBD1. The CDR3 is made up of 16 amino acids. Trimming cost V 1 base and J 10 bases; bases outside gene matches: 7. Per germline, CDR1 SGHTA and CDR2 FQGNSA. CDR3 sequence (DNA): TGTGCCAGCAGCTTAGAGGGACAGGGGATGGGGTCACCCCTCCACTTT. Residues: CASSLEGQGMGSPLHF.